The clone carrying this T cell receptor beta chain appeared many times. What it binds is unknown. The CDR3 length is 13 residues. The V and J ends lost 5 bases and 3 bases respectively, with 13 bases between them. Germline assignment: CDR1 GTSNPN and CDR2 SVGIG (reference sequence). Arm-PCR with iRepertoire HTBI primers amplified the CDR3 regions for these TCR beta libraries. TCRdb called the multiplex PCR reads again in MiXCR, with one record for every CDR3 protein. The table shows a few hundred thousand distinct CDR3 sequences, with 20% to 30% occurring only once. Time point in this sample: persistent/refractory GD, antithyroid drugs over 5 years with positive TRAb. From RNA extracted from PBMCs, the TCR library was made. This entry belongs to a study of regulatory T cells in long-lasting Graves disease. General observations from the study: Blood alone, not thyroid tissue, was studied.

The chain recombines TRBV30 with TRBJ1-1; D is uncertain. The sample consisted of peripheral blood mononuclear cells (PBMCs), taken when the disease was refractory, from a patient treated with antithyroid drugs. The sequence came from a female donor with Graves disease. CDR3 coding DNA: TGTGCCTGGCAGGCCCAAGCCGACACTGAAGCTTTCTTT. Translating it yields CAWQAQADTEAFF.